The clone carrying this TCR beta chain turned up a few times. Its target is unknown. V shed 3 bases, J shed 3 bases, and the junction held 9 bases outside the gene matches. The CDR3 is 16 residues long. CDR1 SGDLS and CDR2 YYNGEE come from the germline V gene. Running of the assay took place at deep level. The authors split each subset's genomic DNA evenly across several immunoSEQ plates. TCRdb keeps only in-frame clones here, not all; method: immunoSEQ multiplex PCR. The sample lists 980,000 or so clones, roughly 72% seen once, with 1.5% in the top ten. The data were taken from a study of shared clonotypes between healthy human individuals. Study-wide findings and caveats: The four-donor shared clonotypes exceeded non-shared clonotypes in generation probability, with non-shared ones scoring lower.

Sequencing was done on a sample of memory CD4+ T cells sorted from blood. Subset: CD45RA-negative fraction. The TCR sequence derives from a man between 18 and 29 years old in good health. The V call is TRBV9, the J call TRBJ1-2, with 9 bases aligning to TRBD1. CDR3 nucleotides: TGTGCCAGCAGCGCTAATACAGGGGGCCTTGACTATGGCTACACCTTC. Translating gives CASSANTGGLDYGYTF.